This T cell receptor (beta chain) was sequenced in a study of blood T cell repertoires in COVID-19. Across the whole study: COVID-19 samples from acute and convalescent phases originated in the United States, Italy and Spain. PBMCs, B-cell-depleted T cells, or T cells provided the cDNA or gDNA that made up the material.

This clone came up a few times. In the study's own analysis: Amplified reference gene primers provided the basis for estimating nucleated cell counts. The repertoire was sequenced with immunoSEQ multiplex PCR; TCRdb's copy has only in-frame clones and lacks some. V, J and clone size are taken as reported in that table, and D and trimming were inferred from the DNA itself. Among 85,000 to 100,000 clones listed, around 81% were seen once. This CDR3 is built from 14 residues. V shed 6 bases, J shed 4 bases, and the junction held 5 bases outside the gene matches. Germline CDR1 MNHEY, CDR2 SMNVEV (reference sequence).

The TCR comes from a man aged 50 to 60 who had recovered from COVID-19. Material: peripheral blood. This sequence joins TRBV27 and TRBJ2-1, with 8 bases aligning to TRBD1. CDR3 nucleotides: TGTGCCAGCAGGTTACAGGGGGAGTACAATGAGCAGTTCTTC. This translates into CASRLQGEYNEQFF.